Listed below are T cell receptor beta chains from one sample, sequenced in a study of T cell responses to AZD1222 COVID-19 vaccine. Assay: immunoSEQ multiplex PCR; the TCRdb copy retains only in-frame clones and omits some. The sample includes approximately 94,000 clones, about 85% of them seen just once. The sample consisted of peripheral blood, taken on day 0 of AZD1222 vaccination. The receptors here all came from an adult in good health. CDR3s include the opening cysteine and the closing phenylalanine or tryptophan. The order of the fields is clone size, D gene, V gene, J gene, CDR3 DNA, CDR3 protein. The D gene is left open where the match is weak. A row's size may be missing; if present it is once, few, many or a size class.

NA	NA	TRBV2	TRBJ2-1	TGTGCCAGCAGTGAGTTGAGACTATTTATATACAATGAGCAGTTCTTC	CASSELRLFIYNEQFF
NA	TRBD1	TRBV4-1	TRBJ2-6	TGCGCCAGCAGCCTGGGGGGACAGGGTGCGGCCAACGTCCTGACTTTC	CASSLGGQGAANVLTF
NA	NA	TRBV27	TRBJ2-5	TGTGCCAGCATTACTCCGGGAGCAGGAGGCTGGGAGACCCAGTACTTC	CASITPGAGGWETQYF
NA	NA	TRBV19	TRBJ1-4	TGTGCCAGTAGTATCGGCCCTAGACCGGGCTGGTTGGGTGAAAAACTGTTTTTT	CASSIGPRPGWLGEKLFF
NA	TRBD2	TRBV6-5	TRBJ2-1	TGTGCCAGCAGTCTAGCGGGAGGCAAGAATGAGCAGTTCTTC	CASSLAGGKNEQFF
NA	NA	TRBV7-9	TRBJ2-3	TGTGCCACCCCAACCGGGGCCGACATGGATACGCAGTATTTT	CATPTGADMDTQYF
once	TRBD1	TRBV11-1	TRBJ1-1	TGTGCCAGCAGCTCCCGACAGGGCGTGAACACTGAAGCTTTCTTT	CASSSRQGVNTEAFF
NA	TRBD1	TRBV14	TRBJ1-1	TGTGCCAGCATCAGTACAGGGGTAATGAACACTGAAGCTTTCTTT	CASISTGVMNTEAFF
once	NA	TRBV11-1	TRBJ1-1	TGTGCCAGCAGCTGGGGGGGAGGGACGTCTGAAGCTTTCTTT	CASSWGGGTSEAFF
NA	NA	TRBV28	TRBJ1-6	TGTGCCAGCAGACAGACAGCTTATAATTCACCCCTCCACTTT	CASRQTAYNSPLHF
NA	NA	TRBV11-2	TRBJ2-3	TGTGCCAGCAGCCCCGGACAGAGCACAGATACGCAGTATTTT	CASSPGQSTDTQYF
NA	NA	TRBV5-8	TRBJ1-1	TGTGCCAGCAGCTTGGCCGCGTACGCAGCTGAAGCTTTCTTT	CASSLAAYAAEAFF
NA	NA	TRBV5-4	TRBJ1-1	TGTGCCAGCAGCTTGTTGGGGTCTAGGGACACTGAAGCTTTCTTT	CASSLLGSRDTEAFF
NA	NA	TRBV19	TRBJ2-3	TGTGCCAGTAGTATCGGGCGCGGGTCAGTGGTAACAGATACGCAGTATTTT	CASSIGRGSVVTDTQYF
NA	TRBD2	TRBV19	TRBJ2-5	TGTGCCAGTAGTATAGGCCCCGGTTCGCTAGCGGGTCGGGAGACCCAGTACTTC	CASSIGPGSLAGRETQYF
NA	NA	TRBV30	TRBJ1-3	TGTGCCTGGAGTGTATCCGTTGGAGGGACTGGAAACACCATATATTTT	CAWSVSVGGTGNTIYF
NA	TRBD2	TRBV27	TRBJ2-3	TGTGCCAGCAGTTTATTTCCTAGCGGGAGGGCCGATACGCAGTATTTT	CASSLFPSGRADTQYF
NA	TRBD2	TRBV7-9	TRBJ2-5	TGTGCCAGCAGCCCTCGGCTAGCGGGGGGAAAAGAGACCCAGTACTTC	CASSPRLAGGKETQYF
NA	NA	TRBV24-1	TRBJ2-1	TGTGCCACCAGTGATCCACCCCGCCAGGAAGAGCAGTTCTTC	CATSDPPRQEEQFF
NA	TRBD1	TRBV27	TRBJ1-2	TGTGCCAGCAGTTTTAAGTTGATCACCAATACAGGGGGCTATGGCTACACCTTC	CASSFKLITNTGGYGYTF
NA	TRBD1	TRBV30	TRBJ2-7	TGTGCCTGGAGTGTACAGCGACAGGGGGTAGAGTACTTC	CAWSVQRQGVEYF
NA	NA	TRBV6-5	TRBJ2-2	TGTGCCAGCAACCCGGGACCGAACACCGGGGAGCTGTTTTTT	CASNPGPNTGELFF
few	NA	TRBV29-1	TRBJ1-2	TGCAGCGTTGGGAGGGTTGGCTATGGCTACACCTTC	CSVGRVGYGYTF
NA	TRBD2	TRBV3-1/TRBV3-2	TRBJ2-3	TGTGCCACCAAGGAGAGCGGGAGCGGCACAGATACGCAGTATTTT	CATKESGSGTDTQYF
NA	TRBD2	TRBV28	TRBJ2-1	TGTGCCAGCAGGGAGCGGGGGAGTTACAATGAGCAGTTCTTC	CASRERGSYNEQFF
NA	NA	TRBV28	TRBJ1-1	TGTGCCAGCAGTTTTCATTATAGGAACACTGAAGCTTTCTTT	CASSFHYRNTEAFF